This TCR beta chain was captured in a study of shared clonotypes between healthy human individuals. The protocol was immunoSEQ multiplex PCR, while the TCRdb copy is restricted to in-frame clones and leaves out a portion. The data show millions of clones, around nine tenths seen once. The study's findings and limits: Naive CD4 clonotypes were shared across several donors at approximately 5.3%.

For this clone: Its matching antigen is unknown.

Losses at the gene ends were 3 bases for V and 1 base for J; bases not matched to a gene: 6. Germline V CDR1 and CDR2: LNHDA, SQIVND (reference sequence). The CDR3 spans 17 residues. The chain carries TRBV19 and TRBJ1-5; 10 bases agree with TRBD1. Sequenced sample: naive CD4+ T cells sorted from blood. Subset here: CD45RA+ positively selected. The receptor's source is a man between 18 and 35 years old in good health. The CDR3 DNA reads as TGTGCCAGTAGTATTAATGACAGGGGGCTAAGCAATCAGCCCCAGCATTTT. Its protein product is CASSINDRGLSNQPQHF.